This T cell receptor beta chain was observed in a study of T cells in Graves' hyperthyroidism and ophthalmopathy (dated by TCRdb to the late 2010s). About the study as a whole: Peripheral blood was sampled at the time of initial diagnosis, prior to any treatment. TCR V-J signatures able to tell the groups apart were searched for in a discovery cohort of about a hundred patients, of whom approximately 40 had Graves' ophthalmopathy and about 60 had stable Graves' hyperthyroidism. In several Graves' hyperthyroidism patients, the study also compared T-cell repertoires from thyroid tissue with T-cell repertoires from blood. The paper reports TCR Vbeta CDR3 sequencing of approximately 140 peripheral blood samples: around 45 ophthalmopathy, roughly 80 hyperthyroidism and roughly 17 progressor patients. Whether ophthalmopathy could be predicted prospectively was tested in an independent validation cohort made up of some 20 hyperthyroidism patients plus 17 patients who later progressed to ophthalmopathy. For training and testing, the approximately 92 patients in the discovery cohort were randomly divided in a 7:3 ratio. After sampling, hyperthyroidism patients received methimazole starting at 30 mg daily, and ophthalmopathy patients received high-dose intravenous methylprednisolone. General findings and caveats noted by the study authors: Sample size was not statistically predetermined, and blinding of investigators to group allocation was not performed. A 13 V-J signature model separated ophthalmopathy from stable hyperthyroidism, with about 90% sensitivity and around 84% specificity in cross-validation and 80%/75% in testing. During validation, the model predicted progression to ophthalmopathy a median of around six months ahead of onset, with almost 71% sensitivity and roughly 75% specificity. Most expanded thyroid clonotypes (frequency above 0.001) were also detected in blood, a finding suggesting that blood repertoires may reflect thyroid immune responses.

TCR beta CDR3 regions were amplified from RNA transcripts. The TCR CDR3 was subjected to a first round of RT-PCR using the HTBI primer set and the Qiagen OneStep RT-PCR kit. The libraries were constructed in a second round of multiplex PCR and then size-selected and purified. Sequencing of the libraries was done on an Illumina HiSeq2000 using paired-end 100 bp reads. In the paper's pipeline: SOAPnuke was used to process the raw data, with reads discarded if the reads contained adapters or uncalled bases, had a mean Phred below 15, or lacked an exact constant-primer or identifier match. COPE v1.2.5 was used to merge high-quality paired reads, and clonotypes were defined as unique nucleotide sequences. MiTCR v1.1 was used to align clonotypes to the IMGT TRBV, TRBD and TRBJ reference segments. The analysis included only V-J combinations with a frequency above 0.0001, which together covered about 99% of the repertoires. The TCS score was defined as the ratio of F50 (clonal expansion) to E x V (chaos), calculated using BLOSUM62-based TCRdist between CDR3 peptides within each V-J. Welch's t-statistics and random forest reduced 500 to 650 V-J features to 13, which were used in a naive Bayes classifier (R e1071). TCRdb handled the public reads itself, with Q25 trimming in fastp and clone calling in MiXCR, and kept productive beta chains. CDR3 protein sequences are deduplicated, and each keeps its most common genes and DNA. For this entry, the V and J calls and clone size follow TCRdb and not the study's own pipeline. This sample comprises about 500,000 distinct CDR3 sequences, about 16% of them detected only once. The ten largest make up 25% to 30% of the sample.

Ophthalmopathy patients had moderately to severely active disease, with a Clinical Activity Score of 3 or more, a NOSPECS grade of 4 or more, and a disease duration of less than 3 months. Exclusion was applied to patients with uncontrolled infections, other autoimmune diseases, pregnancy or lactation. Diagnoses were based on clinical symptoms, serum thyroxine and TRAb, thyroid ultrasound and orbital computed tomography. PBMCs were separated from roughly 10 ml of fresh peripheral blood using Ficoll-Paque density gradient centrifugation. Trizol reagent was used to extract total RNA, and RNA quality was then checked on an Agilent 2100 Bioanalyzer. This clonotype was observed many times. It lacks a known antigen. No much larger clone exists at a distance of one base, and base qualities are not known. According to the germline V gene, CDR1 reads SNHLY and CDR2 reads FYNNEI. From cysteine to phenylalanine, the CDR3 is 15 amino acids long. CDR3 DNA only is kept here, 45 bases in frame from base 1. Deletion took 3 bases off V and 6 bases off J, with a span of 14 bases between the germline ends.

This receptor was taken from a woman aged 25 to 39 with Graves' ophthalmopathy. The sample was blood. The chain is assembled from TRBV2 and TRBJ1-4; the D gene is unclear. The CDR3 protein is CASSDLGSSDEKLFF. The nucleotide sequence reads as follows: TGTGCCAGCAGTGATCTGGGCAGTTCGGATGAAAAACTGTTTTTT.